This TCR beta chain was retrieved from a study of cytomegalovirus exposure and HLA in healthy donors. The PCR ran on 60 Vbeta and 13 Jbeta primers. The assay was immunoSEQ multiplex PCR, and TCRdb's table has in-frame clones only and misses some. The sample shows about 230,000 clones, just over 75% of them seen only once. About this clone itself: Its specificity is not known.

Study-level results: TRBV6-2, TRBV6-3 and some other V segments were unresolvable in 87-base-pair reads. Reported results showed that the classifier diagnosed cytomegalovirus status with high specificity and sensitivity. DRB1 had the most TCR associations and HLA-C the fewest, a later analysis found, with rates varying by HLA locus.

Germline CDR1 is SGHTS and CDR2 is YDEGEE. The CDR3 is made up of 16 amino acids. V was pared by 0 bases and J by 4 bases, with 14 bases between. The chain employs TRBV5-8 and TRBJ1-5, with TRBD1 as a possible D gene (6 bases). The clonotype originates from a woman aged 55 to 70 in good health and CMV-seropositive. The source material was PBMCs. As DNA, the CDR3 is TGTGCCAGCAGCTTGGACAGGGAAGCAGGAAATCAGCCCCAGCATTTT. Translated, it gives CASSLDREAGNQPQHF.